This T cell receptor (beta chain) is drawn from a study of CD8+ T cells in alopecia areata. Study background: Tofacitinib was taken orally by treated patients, and the dose was 5 to 10 mg twice daily.

Isolated RNA was reverse transcribed into cDNA used as the sequencing template. Assay used: immunoSEQ multiplex PCR; TCRdb lists only in-frame clones, some missing. The sample shows roughly 130,000 clones, around 60% of them seen only once. In this sample, this clone turned up a few times. What it binds is not known. From alopecia areata patients, lesional scalp punch biopsies and peripheral blood were collected. The CDR3 covers 12 residues. Germline assignment: CDR1 MDHEN and CDR2 SYDVKM. Unmatched junction bases numbered 8, after V lost 11 bases and J lost 5 bases. Study results and caveats: Normal skin's resident alphabeta T cells are also sequenced in scalp samples. Across lesional scalp, and particularly alopecia totalis/universalis, clonality surpassed that of normal scalp.

This clonotype was sampled from a human donor with alopecia areata. V and J are TRBV28 and TRBJ1-1; 7 positions agree with TRBD1. The sequencing used CD4+ T cells sorted from blood, collected at week 0. The CDR3 reads CAGQTGKTEAFF. The CDR3, as DNA: TGTGCCGGACAGACAGGGAAGACTGAAGCTTTCTTT.